The present T cell receptor (beta chain) was sequenced within a study of T cell repertoires in cytomegalovirus infection. Study background: An indication of both CMV infection and matching HLA type came from public TCR beta signatures. Study findings and constraints: Summed public TCR beta family frequency identified CMV carriers bearing the relevant HLA. HLA-C-restricted CMV clonotypes gave the most frequent clonotype in two of eight donors.

This clonotype came up once. Its antigen is as yet unknown. CDR3 length: 12 residues. From germline, CDR1 is DFQATT and CDR2 SNEGSKA (reference sequence). V lost 6 bases, J lost 6 bases, and 9 bases lay in between. Each CDR3 protein is one row after TCRdb ran MiXCR on the reads. The data hold 85,000 to 130,000 distinct CDR3 sequences, with 23% observed a single time. Material for sequencing was CD8+ T cells from PBMCs. This receptor was identified in a human donor in good health (CMV status not recorded). Some clones in this sample may be carry-over from other donors' samples. V gene TRBV20-1 combines with J gene TRBJ1-6; D gene uncertain. Here the CDR3 reads CSAPVGNSPLHF. The CDR3 DNA reads as TGCAGTGCGCCCGTGGGTAATTCACCCCTCCACTTT.